This passage covers 2 T cell receptor beta chains from one sample sequenced in a study of blood T cell repertoires in COVID-19. The data were produced by immunoSEQ multiplex PCR, yet TCRdb's version contains in-frame clones alone and is incomplete. The repertoire holds fewer than 350,000 clones, 90% seen once, with 1.7% in the top ten. Sequenced input: PBMCs or T cells enriched from blood (not recorded which). The receptor source for this set is a woman in her late teens or twenties with acute COVID-19.

The chain carries TRBV7-6 and TRBJ2-7; 10 nucleotides line up with TRBD2. Germline CDR1 is SGHVS and CDR2 is FNYEAQ. J gave up 5 bases and V 3 bases, and 7 bases lay outside the gene matches. CDR3 length equals 15 residues. CDR3 region: CASSFSAGGPHEQYF. CDR3 DNA sequence: TGTGCCAGCAGCTTTTCAGCGGGAGGGCCCCACGAGCAGTACTTC.

The V call is TRBV3-1 (or the pseudogene TRBV3-2), the J call TRBJ2-7, with 8 bases aligning to TRBD1. This CDR3 spans 17 amino acids. Per germline, CDR1 LGHDT and CDR2 YNNKEL (reference sequence). V was clipped by 1 base and J by 4 bases; unmatched bases: 12. This chain's CDR3 is CASSQVPTTGENYEQYF. The DNA of the CDR3 is TGTGCCAGCAGCCAAGTCCCTACGACAGGGGAGAATTACGAGCAGTACTTC.